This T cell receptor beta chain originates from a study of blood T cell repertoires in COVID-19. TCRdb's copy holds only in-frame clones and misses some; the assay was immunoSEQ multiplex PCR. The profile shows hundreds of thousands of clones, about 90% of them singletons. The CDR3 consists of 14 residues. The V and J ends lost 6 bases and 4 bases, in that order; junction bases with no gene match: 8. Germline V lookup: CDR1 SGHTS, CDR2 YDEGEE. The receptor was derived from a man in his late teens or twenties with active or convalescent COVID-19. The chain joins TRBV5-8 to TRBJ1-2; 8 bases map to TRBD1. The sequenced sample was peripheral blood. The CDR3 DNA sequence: TGTGCCAGCACCTCGGACAGGGTGGGCTATGGCTACACCTTC. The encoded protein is CASTSDRVGYGYTF.